This T cell receptor (beta chain) stems from a study of CD4 T cells in relation to SARS-CoV-2 and coronaviruses. Overall study context: Negative control cultures got HIV-1 Nef peptides or no peptide.

Concerning this clone itself: Its specificity is not known.

CD4+ T cells from unexposed donors were obtained before the COVID-19 pandemic (2011-2018). After roughly ten days of culture, CD4+ T cells were isolated. Unexposed-donor CD4+ T cells were probed with SARS-CoV-2 S/N and four cold-coronavirus spikes, cells permitting. Cultures received half-medium IL-2 refreshes on days 3 and 7. V was shortened by 6 bases and J by 1 base, with 14 bases between the two germline ends. Per the germline V gene, CDR1 is LGHDT and CDR2 is YNNKEL (reference sequence). The CDR3 contains 15 residues. The study's findings and limits: Crossreactive clones expanded significantly less to SARS-CoV-2 than monoreactive clones.

Assay used: immunoSEQ multiplex PCR; TCRdb lists only in-frame clones, some missing. The table records about 30,000 clones, 72% of them present only once. The sample was CD4+ T cells from PBMCs, cultured in vitro. This TCR was recovered from a human donor in good health. The chain uses TRBV3-1 (or the pseudogene TRBV3-2) and TRBJ2-3; D possibly corresponds to TRBD1 (6 bases). CDR3 sequence reads: CASSPPGVRTDTQYF. CDR3 bases: TGTGCCAGCAGTCCCCCAGGGGTCCGCACAGATACGCAGTATTTT.